The 30 T cell receptor beta chains below were found in one sample sequenced in a study of identical twins (dated by TCRdb to about 2016). Library preparation employed 5' RACE. Sequencing was carried out with an Illumina HiSeq 2000. TCRdb reworked the public reads: Q25 trimming with fastp, MiXCR clone assembly, productive beta chains retained. Rows matching on CDR3 protein sequence are summarized as one entry with the most common DNA and genes. Across this sample there are about 490,000 distinct CDR3 sequences, with over 12% seen only once. The ten largest clones capture around 0.48% of the sample. The data were also submitted as part of a second study, on yellow fever vaccine responses in identical twins.

Input material: CD4+ T cells sorted from blood. The receptors here all came from a woman in her late teens or twenties in good health.

V and J are TRBV5-1 and TRBJ2-6, with D hard to call. The germline V and J ends were trimmed by 0 bases and 2 bases, with 9 bases remaining between them. This CDR3 spans 16 amino acids. Germline assignment: CDR1 SGHRS and CDR2 YFSETQ. The CDR3 loop reads CASSLAGLAGANVLTF. In nucleotides, the CDR3 is TGCGCCAGCAGCTTGGCAGGTTTAGCTGGGGCCAACGTCCTGACTTTC.

V and J are TRBV7-8 and TRBJ2-3; D call uncertain. The CDR3 totals 16 residues. Germline CDR1 SGHVS, CDR2 FQNEAQ. Trimming took 5 bases from V and 5 from J, leaving 20 bases between them. DNA for the CDR3: TGTGCCAGCAGCCCCATGGTGGGCCTCGCCGGAGATACGCAGTATTTT. Residues: CASSPMVGLAGDTQYF.

J is TRBJ2-6 and V is TRBV10-3; no firm D call. Germline loops: CDR1 ENHRY, CDR2 SYGVKD. V gave up 4 bases and J gave up 2 bases, with 3 bases separating them. The CDR3 length is 13 residues. The CDR3 nucleotides are TGTGCCATCAGTGGGGCTGGGGCCAACGTCCTGACTTTC. Residues: CAISGAGANVLTF.

The chain couples TRBV10-3 to TRBJ1-2; D possibly corresponds to TRBD1 (6 bases). The CDR3 consists of 13 residues. V was cut by 7 bases and J by 2 bases, with 11 bases left in between. Per germline, CDR1 ENHRY and CDR2 SYGVKD. CDR3 protein: CAIKETGNYGYTF. CDR3 in DNA: TGTGCCATCAAAGAAACAGGGAACTATGGCTACACCTTC.

V is TRBV5-6 and J is TRBJ2-5, with TRBD1 as a possible D gene (6 bases). The V and J ends lost 4 bases and 2 bases respectively, with 12 bases between them. The CDR3 runs 14 residues. Germline loops: CDR1 SGHDT, CDR2 YYEEEE. The CDR3: CASSIPTGQETQYF. CDR3 coding DNA: TGTGCCAGCAGCATCCCGACAGGACAAGAGACCCAGTACTTC. The full variable domain, in which reference TRBV5-6 and TRBJ2-5 provide the parts outside the CDR3, is DAGVTQSPTHLIKTRGQQVTLRCSPKSGHDTVSWYQQALGQGPQFIFQYYEEEERQRGNFPDRFSGHQFPNYSSELNVNALLLGDSALYLCASSIPTGQETQYFGPGTRLLVL.

The gene calls are TRBV29-1 and TRBJ1-1; D call uncertain. CDR1 is SQVTM, CDR2 ANQGSEA, per germline. V was trimmed by 7 bases and J by 2 bases, leaving 8 bases between them. This CDR3 has 11 residues. CDR3 protein: CSAIQNTEAFF. For the CDR3, the DNA is TGCAGCGCCATCCAAAACACTGAAGCTTTCTTT.

This clonotype has just a few counts. The rearrangement links TRBV20-1 to TRBJ2-1, with 10 bases lining up with TRBD2. The junction had 7 bases not matched to a gene; V was cut back by 0 bases and J by 8 bases. Germline CDR1 reads DFQATT; CDR2 reads SNEGSKA (reference sequence). This CDR3 has 15 residues. The CDR3 region is CSAREASGSSDEQFF. Here the CDR3 DNA reads TGCAGTGCTAGAGAGGCTAGCGGGAGTAGTGATGAGCAGTTCTTC.

The chain recombines TRBV12-3 or TRBV12-4 with TRBJ2-1; TRBD2 is a possible D gene (7 bases). V lost 1 base, J lost 9 bases, and 19 bases lay in between. The CDR3 sequence is 16 residues long. The CDR3 here is CASSLGGAGARIEQFF. CDR3 in DNA: TGTGCCAGCAGTTTAGGGGGGGCGGGAGCGAGGATTGAGCAGTTCTTC.

The chain employs TRBV27 and TRBJ2-7; D remains ambiguous. The CDR3 runs to 12 residues. Germline V CDR1 and CDR2: MNHEY, SMNVEV (reference sequence). V lost 7 bases, J lost 4 bases, and 11 bases lay in between. In DNA form, the CDR3 reads TGTGCCAGCATAGGGCCGGTTTACGAGCAGTACGTC. Translating gives CASIGPVYEQYV.

This clonotype occurred a few times. V usage is TRBV6-4 and J usage is TRBJ2-3; 11 positions match TRBD1. The ends lost 4 bases at V and 6 bases at J; junction bases unmatched: 0. The CDR3 is made up of 13 amino acids. CDR1 MRHNA and CDR2 SNTAGT come from the germline V gene. CDR3 nucleotide sequence: TGTGCCAGCAGTGGGGACAGGGGGGATACGCAGTATTTT. Translation gives CASSGDRGDTQYF.

This clonotype was observed many times. The chain's CDR3 is CASSLIMNTEAFF. In DNA, the CDR3 is TGTGCCAGCAGCTTGATAATGAACACTGAAGCTTTCTTT. The J gene is TRBJ1-1, the V gene TRBV5-5; D gene uncertain. V gave up 1 base and J gave up 0 bases, with 4 bases separating them. Germline values: CDR1 SGHKS, CDR2 YYEKEE (reference sequence). There are 13 residues in the CDR3.

The sample holds a few counts of this clonotype. The rearrangement links TRBV6-1 to TRBJ2-2, with 7 positions matching TRBD1. CDR1 and CDR2 (germline): MNHNS, SASEGT. The V and J ends lost 4 bases and 2 bases, in that order; junction bases with no gene match: 4. This CDR3 is 15 amino acids long. Here the CDR3 reads CASSVDRFNTGELFF. In DNA form, the CDR3 reads TGTGCCAGCAGTGTGGACAGGTTTAACACCGGGGAGCTGTTTTTT.

The genes are TRBV6-1 and TRBJ2-1; possibly TRBD2 for D (6 bases). The V gene's germline CDR1 is MNHNS and CDR2 SASEGT. CDR3 length equals 16 residues. The ends were cut back, 6 bases at V and 0 bases at J, with 15 bases in the middle. The DNA of the CDR3 is TGTGCCAGCAGCAAAGTAGCGGATAGCTCCTACAATGAGCAGTTCTTC. This gives the protein CASSKVADSSYNEQFF.

This clonotype occurred a few times. This chain joins TRBV20-1 and TRBJ2-7; TRBD1 matches at 10 bases. Germline-derived CDR1 and CDR2 are DFQATT and SNEGSKA (reference sequence). The CDR3 runs to 14 residues. The junction had 6 bases not matched to a gene; V was cut back by 0 bases and J by 7 bases. The CDR3 protein is CSAREGTGAREQYF. CDR3 nucleotide sequence: TGCAGTGCTAGAGAAGGGACAGGGGCTCGAGAGCAGTACTTC.

There are many counts of this clonotype. The CDR3 nucleotides read TGCAGCGTTTCATCCCAACAGGGGGCAGATACGCAGTATTTT. This gives the protein CSVSSQQGADTQYF. The rearrangement joins TRBV29-1 to TRBJ2-3; TRBD1 agrees at 8 bases. The CDR3 length is 14 residues. Germline V gene sequence: CDR1 SQVTM, CDR2 ANQGSEA. V shed 5 bases and J 4 bases; nucleotides not matched to a gene: 8.

The chain is built from TRBV5-1 and TRBJ2-5; D gene uncertain. Per germline, CDR1 SGHRS and CDR2 YFSETQ. Trimming cost V 2 bases and J 2 bases, with 10 bases left between them. The CDR3 length is 14 residues. CDR3 nucleotides: TGCGCCAGCAGCTTAGGGTTCCAGCAAGAGACCCAGTACTTC. This encodes CASSLGFQQETQYF.

This sequence joins TRBV6-2 or TRBV6-3 and TRBJ1-1, with 7 bases that match TRBD1. V trimming: 4 bases; J trimming: 3 bases; junction bases outside the gene matches: 11. Germline-derived CDR1 and CDR2 are MNHEY and SVGEGT. The CDR3 is 16 amino acids. The CDR3 is CASSFYVGRGDTEAFF. The CDR3 region has the DNA TGTGCCAGCAGTTTTTACGTAGGCAGGGGGGACACTGAAGCTTTCTTT.

In this sample, this clonotype turned up a few times. The chain has TRBV12-3 or TRBV12-4 and TRBJ1-2, with D maybe TRBD1 (5 bases). The length of the CDR3 is 13 residues. V was pared by 5 bases and J by 4 bases, with 11 bases between. CDR3: CASSPGRAYGYTF. The CDR3, as DNA: TGTGCCAGCAGTCCGGGACGGGCCTATGGCTACACCTTC.

V gene TRBV4-1 combines with J gene TRBJ1-1; D is possibly TRBD1 (5 bases). Germline lookup yields CDR1 MGHRA and CDR2 YSYEKL. Deletions cut 1 base from V and 0 bases from J, with 21 bases between. The CDR3 runs to 19 residues. This CDR3 is CASSQGLRAGTIMNTEAFF. The CDR3 bases are TGCGCCAGCAGCCAAGGTCTTCGCGCGGGGACCATAATGAACACTGAAGCTTTCTTT.

The J gene is TRBJ2-1, the V gene TRBV18; 10 nucleotides line up with TRBD1. Per germline, CDR1 KGHSH and CDR2 LQKENI. Trimming at V came to 6 bases and at J to 4 bases, leaving 6 bases not matched to a gene. The CDR3 totals 15 residues. The CDR3 DNA reads as TGTGCCAGCTCCCGGGCGGGACAGGGGTACAATGAGCAGTTCTTC. It codes for CASSRAGQGYNEQFF.

The chain employs TRBV6-6 and TRBJ1-1; TRBD1 might be the D (5 bases). Germline CDR1 is MNHNY and CDR2 is SVGAGI (reference sequence). The CDR3 loop spans 12 amino acids. Trimming left V 5 bases short and J 7 bases short, with 11 bases between. In nucleotides, the CDR3 is TGTGCCAGCAGTCGGGACCGCGGTGAAGCTTTCTTT. Protein: CASSRDRGEAFF.

This clonotype was found many times. The chain is built from TRBV7-9 and TRBJ1-1; no clear D gene. Trimming removed 2 bases at V and 0 bases at J, with 10 bases between. CDR3 size: 15 residues. The germline gives CDR1 SEHNR, CDR2 FQNEAQ (reference sequence). The CDR3 loop is CASSLRDGVNTEAFF. Written as DNA, the CDR3 is TGTGCCAGCAGCTTACGTGATGGAGTGAACACTGAAGCTTTCTTT.

In its sample, this clonotype was seen a few times. This chain links TRBV4-2 with TRBJ2-1; 12 nucleotides line up with TRBD2. Germline V gene lookup returns CDR1 LGHNA and CDR2 YNFKEQ. This CDR3 contains 17 residues. J lost 5 bases, V lost 1 base, and 6 bases had no gene match. CDR3 bases: TGTGCCAGCAGCCAAGGGGCCCTAGCGGGGGGGGACAATGAGCAGTTCTTC. Its translation is CASSQGALAGGDNEQFF.

This clonotype was recorded at least ten times. J is TRBJ1-2 and V is TRBV20-1; D call uncertain. The CDR3 consists of 13 residues. Germline values: CDR1 DFQATT, CDR2 SNEGSKA (reference sequence). V shed 4 bases and J shed 7 bases, with 16 bases lying between them. Here the CDR3 reads CSATNVLGSGYTF. DNA for the CDR3: TGCAGTGCTACAAATGTTCTAGGGAGTGGCTACACCTTC.

This clonotype was observed many times. The V gene is TRBV11-2, the J gene TRBJ2-3; possible D gene TRBD1, 5 bases. This CDR3 is built from 14 residues. Germline loops: CDR1 SGHAT, CDR2 FQNNGV. V was clipped by 0 bases and J by 4 bases, with 8 bases between them. This CDR3 is CASSLEAGPDTQYF. The CDR3 coding sequence is TGTGCCAGCAGCTTAGAAGCAGGGCCAGATACGCAGTATTTT.

This clonotype was detected a few times. Here the CDR3 reads CASSQRTSDTDTQYF. The CDR3 nucleotides are TGTGCCAGCAGCCAACGGACTAGCGATACAGATACGCAGTATTTT. The V call is TRBV7-2, the J call TRBJ2-3; 9 nucleotides align to TRBD2. Germline V lookup: CDR1 SGHTA, CDR2 FQGNSA. Trimming at V came to 5 bases and at J to 3 bases, leaving 6 bases not matched to a gene. This CDR3 is built from 15 residues.

The chain combines TRBV24-1 with TRBJ1-1, with a possible D match to TRBD1 (5 bases). Trimming removed 9 bases at V and 1 base at J, with 11 bases between. The CDR3 sequence is 13 residues long. In germline, CDR1 is KGHDR, CDR2 SFDVKD. This chain's CDR3 is CATRSTANTEAFF. CDR3 bases: TGTGCCACCCGATCGACAGCGAACACTGAAGCTTTCTTT.

This chain links TRBV7-9 with TRBJ2-7; D is unresolved. Germline CDR1 SEHNR, CDR2 FQNEAQ (reference sequence). The CDR3 sequence is 15 residues long. Trimming removed 1 base at V and 3 bases at J, with 13 bases between. In DNA, the CDR3 is TGTGCCAGCAGCTTAGTTCGCGTACCAAACTACGAGCAGTACGTC. It is translated as CASSLVRVPNYEQYV.

The J gene is TRBJ2-1, the V gene TRBV6-5, with TRBD2 matching over 11 bases. This CDR3 spans 16 amino acids. V was clipped by 4 bases and J by 2 bases; unmatched bases: 4. CDR1 is MNHEY and CDR2 is SVGAGI in the germline V gene. The CDR3 here is CASSSLTSGAYNEQFF. CDR3 DNA: TGTGCCAGCAGTTCCCTGACTAGCGGGGCCTACAATGAGCAGTTCTTC.

The chain carries TRBV10-1 and TRBJ2-5, with no clear D. V lost 0 bases and J 5 bases, leaving 10 bases between the germline ends. The CDR3 is 14 residues long. Germline V gene data show CDR1 as WNHNN and CDR2 as SYGVQD (reference sequence). The CDR3 DNA is TGCGCCAGCAGTGAGTCTGGCTCAAGGGAGACCCAGTACTTC. Its protein is CASSESGSRETQYF.